Listed below are T cell receptor beta chains from one sample, sequenced in a study of tissue T cells after allogeneic stem cell transplantation. The protocol was immunoSEQ multiplex PCR, while the TCRdb copy is restricted to in-frame clones and leaves out a portion. The table shows about 43,000 clones, with roughly 89% occurring only once. The starting material was blood, obtained before transplantation. These TCRs come from a woman aged 35-75 years who later had graft-versus-host disease after an allogeneic stem cell transplant. Both conserved end residues are part of each CDR3. The D gene is left open where the match is weak. Some rows have no size entry. The others give once, few or many, or a class for an expanded clone.

D gene | J gene | clone size | V gene | CDR3 protein | CDR3 DNA
. | TRBJ1-2 | . | TRBV6-5 | CASSPRDGMGYTF | TGTGCCAGCAGTCCCCGTGACGGTATGGGCTACACCTTC
TRBD2 | TRBJ2-1 | . | TRBV27 | CASSSPLRTKTTLAGARDEQFF | TGTGCCAGCAGTTCCCCTCTAAGGACGAAGACCACACTGGCGGGAGCTCGAGATGAGCAGTTCTTC
TRBD1 | TRBJ1-2 | few | TRBV27 | CASSFQRDRDYGYTF | TGTGCCAGCAGTTTCCAACGGGACAGGGACTATGGCTACACCTTC
. | TRBJ1-1 | . | TRBV2 | CASSLQGTEAFF | TGTGCCAGCAGTTTACAGGGAACTGAAGCTTTCTTT
. | TRBJ2-7 | . | TRBV11-2 | CASSLLARVDEQYF | TGTGCCAGCAGCTTACTAGCGAGGGTCGACGAGCAGTACTTC
. | TRBJ2-3 | . | TRBV7-9 | CASSSGSSDTQYF | TGTGCCAGCAGTTCCGGTTCGTCAGATACGCAGTATTTT
. | TRBJ2-3 | once | TRBV10-3 | CAISKNAGDTQYF | TGTGCCATCAGTAAAAATGCGGGAGATACGCAGTATTTT
. | TRBJ2-7 | . | TRBV2 | CASSVSPSRVYEQYF | TGTGCCAGCAGTGTTTCCCCCTCCCGGGTCTACGAGCAGTACTTC
. | TRBJ2-7 | . | TRBV27 | CASSPEWQGGAYEQYF | TGTGCCAGCAGTCCTGAATGGCAGGGGGGCGCCTACGAGCAGTACTTC
. | TRBJ2-7 | . | TRBV11-2 | CASSLESSPYEQYF | TGTGCCAGCAGCTTAGAGAGTAGTCCCTACGAGCAGTACTTC
. | TRBJ1-2 | . | TRBV7-8 | CASSLVGDGGYTF | TGTGCCAGCAGCTTAGTAGGAGACGGGGGCTACACCTTC
. | TRBJ2-7 | . | TRBV7-9 | CASSLRKRNFYEQYF | TGTGCCAGCAGCCTACGGAAGAGGAACTTTTACGAGCAGTACTTC
. | TRBJ2-1 | . | TRBV7-7 | CASSQGTHNEQFF | TGTGCTAGCAGTCAAGGGACCCACAATGAGCAGTTCTTC
TRBD2 | TRBJ2-1 | . | TRBV9 | CASSVVVGGVNEQFF | TGTGCCAGCAGCGTAGTGGTGGGAGGGGTCAATGAGCAGTTCTTC
TRBD1 | TRBJ1-4 | . | TRBV19 | CASSKGQGGKLFF | TGTGCCAGTAGTAAGGGACAGGGAGGAAAACTGTTTTTT
. | TRBJ1-1 | . | TRBV15 | CATSRGEPRRTEAFF | TGTGCCACCAGCAGAGGCGAGCCCCGGCGGACTGAAGCTTTCTTT
TRBD2 | TRBJ2-7 | . | TRBV28 | CASSSPRLAGSYEQYF | TGTGCCAGCAGTTCACCCCGGCTAGCGGGCTCCTACGAGCAGTACTTC
. | TRBJ1-2 | once | TRBV6-5 | CASSYSKQTPYGYTF | TGTGCCAGCAGTTACTCGAAACAGACCCCTTATGGCTACACCTTC
. | TRBJ2-7 | . | TRBV3-1/TRBV3-2 | CASSQLWGPGASEQYF | TGTGCCAGCAGCCAACTTTGGGGACCCGGGGCCTCCGAGCAGTACTTC
TRBD2 | TRBJ2-1 | once | TRBV5-4 | CASSSPESGVLFEQFF | TGTGCCAGCAGCTCCCCGGAGAGCGGGGTCCTGTTCGAGCAGTTCTTC
TRBD1 | TRBJ1-4 | . | TRBV2 | CASSLVQGADEKLFF | TGTGCCAGCAGTTTAGTGCAGGGGGCGGATGAAAAACTGTTTTTT
. | TRBJ2-3 | . | TRBV6-2/TRBV6-3 | CASSKRTGITDTQYF | TGTGCCAGCAGTAAACGGACCGGAATCACAGATACGCAGTATTTT
TRBD2 | TRBJ2-1 | . | TRBV3-1/TRBV3-2 | CASSQEEGLAGFNEQFF | TGTGCCAGCAGCCAAGAGGAGGGACTAGCGGGTTTCAATGAGCAGTTCTTC
. | TRBJ1-6 | . | TRBV9 | CASSAFGQKHSPLHF | TGTGCCAGCAGCGCCTTTGGGCAGAAACATTCACCCCTCCACTTT
TRBD1 | TRBJ1-4 | . | TRBV28 | CASSSGQGREKLFF | TGTGCCAGCAGTTCCGGACAGGGTCGGGAAAAACTGTTTTTT
TRBD2 | TRBJ2-1 | . | TRBV28 | CASSLGGLAVYNEQFF | TGTGCCAGCAGTTTAGGAGGACTAGCGGTCTACAATGAGCAGTTCTTC
. | TRBJ2-2 | . | TRBV28 | CASSSYRRYTGELFF | TGTGCCAGCAGTTCGTACAGACGTTACACCGGGGAGCTGTTTTTT
. | TRBJ2-1 | . | TRBV2 | CASSVLLGGGEQFF | TGTGCCAGCAGTGTTTTACTAGGTGGCGGTGAGCAGTTCTTC
. | TRBJ2-1 | . | TRBV30 | CAWSPPLRHEQFF | TGTGCCTGGAGTCCCCCTCTCCGGCATGAGCAGTTCTTC
. | TRBJ2-5 | . | TRBV3-1/TRBV3-2 | CASSSRGETQYF | TGTGCCAGCAGCTCACGAGGGGAGACCCAGTACTTC
. | TRBJ2-1 | . | TRBV7-9 | CASSLGQEYNEQFF | TGTGCCAGCAGCTTAGGACAGGAGTACAATGAGCAGTTCTTC
TRBD1 | TRBJ2-4 | . | TRBV7-3 | CASSHNSGTANIQYF | TGTGCCAGCAGCCACAACTCCGGGACAGCAAACATTCAGTACTTC
TRBD1 | TRBJ1-2 | . | TRBV7-3 | CASSTLDRNGYTF | TGTGCCAGCAGCACCCTGGACAGGAATGGCTACACCTTC
. | TRBJ2-3 | . | TRBV6-5 | CASRDSVQGDTQYF | TGTGCCAGCAGGGACTCTGTACAGGGAGATACGCAGTATTTT
. | TRBJ1-2 | . | TRBV3-1/TRBV3-2 | CASSQDRGRRVEGYTF | TGTGCCAGCAGCCAAGATAGAGGAAGGAGGGTGGAGGGCTACACCTTC
. | TRBJ2-1 | . | TRBV27 | CASSLSWIHEQFF | TGTGCCAGCAGTTTGAGTTGGATCCATGAGCAGTTCTTC
TRBD2 | TRBJ2-1 | . | TRBV10-1 | CASSTEGTSLNNEQFF | TGCGCCAGCAGTACTGAGGGGACTAGCCTTAACAATGAGCAGTTCTTC
. | TRBJ1-2 | . | TRBV28 | CASTPTGGGGGYTF | TGTGCCAGCACCCCGACCGGGGGTGGGGGAGGCTACACCTTC
TRBD1 | TRBJ2-3 | . | TRBV3-1/TRBV3-2 | CASSLTGETQYF | TGTGCCAGCAGCCTCACAGGGGAGACGCAGTATTTT
TRBD1 | TRBJ1-3 | . | TRBV19 | CASSDNPGTGRDTIYF | TGTGCCAGTAGCGACAATCCCGGGACAGGGAGAGACACCATATATTTT
. | TRBJ2-7 | . | TRBV28 | CASGSSYEQYF | TGTGCCAGCGGGAGTTCCTACGAGCAGTACTTC
. | TRBJ1-3 | . | TRBV5-6 | CASSLGTSSGNTIYF | TGTGCCAGCAGCTTGGGGACGAGCTCTGGAAACACCATATATTTT
. | TRBJ2-1 | few | TRBV2 | CASSEAGPPSSEQFF | TGTGCCAGCAGTGAGGCGGGACCACCCTCAAGTGAGCAGTTCTTC
TRBD1 | TRBJ2-3 | . | TRBV7-6 | CASSRDRGGTDTQYF | TGTGCCAGCAGCCGAGACAGGGGTGGGACAGATACGCAGTATTTT
. | TRBJ1-2 | once | TRBV4-3 | CASSQDVARGPFGYTF | TGCGCCAGCAGCCAAGATGTCGCCAGGGGACCGTTTGGCTACACCTTC
. | TRBJ1-3 | . | TRBV6-4 | CASSDGGAHKAGNTIYF | TGTGCCAGCAGTGACGGGGGGGCGCATAAGGCTGGAAACACCATATATTTT
. | TRBJ1-2 | medium-sized | TRBV5-1 | CASSLSGYGYTF | TGCGCCAGCAGCTTGAGCGGCTATGGCTACACCTTC
TRBD2 | TRBJ2-7 | . | TRBV3-1/TRBV3-2 | CASSRTSGYEQYF | TGTGCCAGCAGCCGGACTAGCGGCTACGAGCAGTACTTC
TRBD2 | TRBJ2-3 | . | TRBV5-1 | CASSLGLAGAADTQYF | TGCGCTAGCAGCTTGGGTCTAGCGGGAGCAGCAGATACGCAGTATTTT
TRBD2 | TRBJ2-7 | . | TRBV19 | CASSIGSSGGINYEQYF | TGTGCCAGTAGTATCGGTTCTAGCGGGGGGATCAACTACGAGCAGTACTTC
TRBD1 | TRBJ2-5 | . | TRBV29-1 | CSVEPFDREWGETQYF | TGCAGCGTTGAGCCCTTCGACAGGGAATGGGGAGAGACCCAGTACTTC
TRBD1 | TRBJ2-6 | . | TRBV18 | CASSPRRTGDSSGANVLTF | TGTGCCAGCTCACCTCGACGGACAGGGGATAGCTCTGGGGCCAACGTCCTGACTTTC
TRBD1 | TRBJ1-4 | . | TRBV28 | CASSFRGHEKLFF | TGTGCCAGCAGTTTTAGGGGGCATGAAAAACTGTTTTTT
. | TRBJ1-4 | . | TRBV28 | CASGGATNEKLFF | TGTGCCAGCGGGGGGGCGACTAATGAAAAACTGTTTTTT
TRBD1 | TRBJ2-5 | . | TRBV24-1 | CATSDFGDRATGETQYF | TGTGCCACCAGTGATTTTGGCGACAGGGCCACCGGAGAGACCCAGTACTTC
. | TRBJ2-1 | . | TRBV28 | CASSDGWRGEQFF | TGTGCCAGCAGTGACGGTTGGCGGGGAGAGCAGTTCTTC
. | TRBJ2-2 | . | TRBV24-1 | CATSETGQGGPGELFF | TGTGCCACCAGTGAGACCGGACAGGGAGGGCCCGGGGAGCTGTTTTTT
. | TRBJ1-2 | . | TRBV7-9 | CASSLAMRGYTF | TGTGCCAGCAGCTTAGCGATGAGGGGCTACACCTTC